The 3 T cell receptor beta chains presented below share a single source sample, sequenced in a study of CD8 T cells in Susac syndrome. The RNA, about 0.5 to 1 ug, was put through reverse transcription using random hexamers. A single record per CDR3 protein comes from TCRdb applying MiXCR to the immunoSEQ multiplex PCR reads. The profile covers approximately 190,000 distinct CDR3 sequences, with roughly nine tenths appearing a single time and about 0.1% taken by the ten largest. The specimen was CD4+ T cells from PBMCs. The receptors come from a human donor with Susac syndrome.

The CDR3 spells CASSQGALGTAENTEAFF. CDR3 DNA sequence: TGCGCCAGCAGCCAAGGAGCGTTAGGGACAGCTGAAAACACTGAAGCTTTCTTT. The rearrangement uses TRBV4-1 and TRBJ1-1; 7 bases are shared with TRBD1. CDR3 length: 18 residues. Germline-derived CDR1 and CDR2 are MGHRA and YSYEKL. Trimming cost V 1 base and J 2 bases; bases outside gene matches: 13.

CDR3 bases: TGTGCCTGGAAAGACAGGGGTTGGTCCGGGGAGCTGTTTTTT. Translation gives CAWKDRGWSGELFF. The chain carries TRBV30 and TRBJ2-2; 8 positions match TRBD1. CDR3 length: 14 residues. The germline V gene has CDR1 GTSNPN and CDR2 SVGIG (reference sequence). J gave up 6 bases and V 4 bases, and 7 bases lay outside the gene matches.

This clonotype was counted a single time. V is TRBV3-1 and J is TRBJ2-1, with D tentatively TRBD2 (5 bases). The CDR3 length is 17 residues. Deletions cut 1 base from V and 4 bases from J, with 17 bases between. From germline, CDR1 is LGHDT and CDR2 YNNKEL (reference sequence). CDR3 sequence reads: CASSQGWLSSKYNEQFF. The DNA for the CDR3 is TGTGCCAGCAGCCAAGGATGGCTCTCTAGCAAATACAATGAGCAGTTCTTC.